The 8 T cell receptor beta chains reported below all come from one sample, sequenced in a study of spatial heterogeneity in lung cancer. The sample's time point: blood at routine non-recurrence follow-up after resection. TCRdb ran MiXCR on the 5' RACE reads and lists one entry per CDR3 protein. The table lists approximately 110,000 distinct CDR3 sequences, roughly a tenth of them singletons. The sample consisted of PBMCs, taken at follow-up. The source of these receptors is a female donor with early-stage non-small cell lung cancer.

This clonotype was recorded at least ten times. The V and J genes are TRBV9 and TRBJ1-5, with 7 bases that match TRBD1. Germline V gene data show CDR1 as SGDLS and CDR2 as YYNGEE. The CDR3 has 15 amino acids. The J segment lost 4 bases and the V segment lost 1 base, leaving 5 bases of the junction unmatched. CDR3 sequence: CASSVSTGTNQPQHF. The CDR3 nucleotides read TGTGCCAGCAGCGTATCGACAGGGACTAATCAGCCCCAGCATTTT.

V usage is TRBV29-1 and J usage is TRBJ2-7; TRBD2 is a possible D gene (6 bases). The CDR3 sequence is 12 residues long. V was cut by 5 bases and J by 3 bases, with 11 bases left in between. Germline V gene lookup returns CDR1 SQVTM and CDR2 ANQGSEA. As DNA, the CDR3 is TGCAGCGTTTGTAGCGGACGCTACGAGCAGTACTTC. Translation gives CSVCSGRYEQYF.

The chain recombines TRBV10-3 with TRBJ2-1; the match to TRBD1 covers 8 bases. Trimming cost V 9 bases and J 6 bases; bases outside gene matches: 7. CDR3 length equals 13 residues. Looked up from germline, CDR1 is ENHRY and CDR2 is SYGVKD. The CDR3 here is CAMSDRVSNEQFF. The CDR3 nucleotides are TGTGCCATGTCGGACAGGGTAAGCAATGAGCAGTTCTTC.

This clonotype has a handful of counts. The J gene is TRBJ1-2, the V gene TRBV7-9; D is uncertain. V shed 1 base and J shed 0 bases, with 6 bases lying between them. CDR1 SEHNR and CDR2 FQNEAQ come from the germline V gene (reference sequence). The CDR3 covers 14 residues. DNA for the CDR3: TGTGCCAGCAGCTTAGAGAAAGCTAACTATGGCTACACCTTC. Translation gives CASSLEKANYGYTF.

This clonotype has more than one count but fewer than ten. The J gene is TRBJ1-1, the V gene TRBV18; TRBD1 aligns across 7 bases. Germline loops: CDR1 KGHSH, CDR2 LQKENI. The CDR3 length is 14 residues. Trimming cost V 2 bases and J 6 bases; bases outside gene matches: 6. The CDR3 DNA sequence: TGTGCCAGCTCACCATACAGGGGTAGTGCTGAAGCTTTCTTT. It yields the protein CASSPYRGSAEAFF.

The genes are TRBV7-9 and TRBJ2-5, with D hard to call. The germline V gene encodes CDR1 SEHNR and CDR2 FQNEAQ (reference sequence). V shed 2 bases and J shed 6 bases, with 4 bases lying between them. The CDR3 is made up of 11 amino acids. The DNA of the CDR3 is TGTGCCAGCAGCTTAAGTCAGACCCAGTACTTC. Its translation is CASSLSQTQYF. The full variable domain, completed using reference TRBV7-9 and TRBJ2-5, is DTGVSQNPRHKITKRGQNVTFRCDPISEHNRLYWYRQTLGQGPEFLTYFQNEAQLEKSRLLSDRFSAERPKGSFSTLEIQRTEQGDSAMYLCASSLSQTQYFGPGTRLLVL.

The chain links TRBV28 to TRBJ1-5; 7 bases align to TRBD1. The CDR3 covers 15 residues. Germline V gene lookup returns CDR1 MDHEN and CDR2 SYDVKM. With V trimmed by 6 bases and J by 3 bases, 8 bases remained unmatched. The CDR3, as DNA: TGTGCCAGCAGAAACCTAGGGACAGACAATCAGCCCCAGCATTTT. It is translated as CASRNLGTDNQPQHF.

The chain uses TRBV5-1 and TRBJ2-1; 13 nucleotides match TRBD2. Trimming cost V 0 bases and J 6 bases; bases outside gene matches: 15. CDR1 SGHRS and CDR2 YFSETQ come from the germline V gene. CDR3 length equals 20 residues. CDR3 bases: TGCGCCAGCAGCTTGGCCGGGACTAGCGGGAATTACCTAGGGTTCAATGAGCAGTTCTTC. It yields the protein CASSLAGTSGNYLGFNEQFF.